This TCR beta chain emerged from a study of blood T cells in healthy people across ages. Broader study findings: Unsorted PBMC material precluded a definitive naive versus antigen-experienced comparison.

In the case of this clonotype: No antigen is known for it.

Trimming shortened V by 7 bases and J by 8 bases, and 9 bases separated the two germline ends. CDR1 and CDR2 from the germline V gene are MDHEN and SYDVKM. This CDR3 spans 12 amino acids. Then a second PCR, running about 6 to 12 cycles, was carried out with a sample-barcoded 5' primer and a J-beta primer mix. From the 5' RACE reads, TCRdb called clonotypes with MiXCR, one entry per CDR3 protein. The data show 850,000 to 1,000,000 distinct CDR3 sequences, roughly half seen once. This chain connects TRBV28 to TRBJ1-6; D remains unclear. The sample was blood. The clonotype was recovered from a woman in her fifties or sixties in good health. CDR3 nucleotide sequence: TGTGCCAGCAACCTCCTCTATTCACCCCTCCACTTT. It specifies CASNLLYSPLHF.